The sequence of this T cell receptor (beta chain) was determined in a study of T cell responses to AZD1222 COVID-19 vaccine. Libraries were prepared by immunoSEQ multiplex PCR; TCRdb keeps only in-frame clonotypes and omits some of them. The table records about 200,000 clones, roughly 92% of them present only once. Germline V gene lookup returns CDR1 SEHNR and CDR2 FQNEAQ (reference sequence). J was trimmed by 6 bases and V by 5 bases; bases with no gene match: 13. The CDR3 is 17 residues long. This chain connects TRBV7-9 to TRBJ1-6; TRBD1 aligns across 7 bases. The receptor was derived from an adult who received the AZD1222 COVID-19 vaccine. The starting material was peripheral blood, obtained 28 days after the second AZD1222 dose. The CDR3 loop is CASSEDRFITSNSPLHF. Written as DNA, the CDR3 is TGTGCCAGCAGCGAGGACAGGTTTATTACTTCTAATTCACCCCTCCACTTT.